This T cell receptor beta chain was sequenced during a study of blood T cell repertoires in COVID-19 (dated by TCRdb to the early 2020s). As for the study more broadly: Collaborator samples came from the United States, Italy and Spain and covered acute and convalescent phases of COVID-19. The material from the prospective study consisted of cDNA or gDNA derived from T cells, B-cell-depleted T cells, or PBMCs. The dataset comprised deeply sampled blood TCRbeta repertoires from subjects exposed to, actively infected with, or recovered from COVID-19. The repertoires were released in a freely available public database meant as a resource for research on the immune response to SARS-CoV-2. The samples were drawn from the first 160 participants of the ongoing ImmuneRACE study and from under 1,500 subjects provided by 6 global collaborators. Sample metadata almost always included a de-identified subject ID, COVID-19 status, age in years and sex. HLA class I and class II types, where available, came from metadata supplied by the sample provider rather than from assay-based typing.

The collaborating institutions used their own protocols to collect whole blood in K2EDTA tubes. For TCRbeta analysis, collaborators shipped samples as frozen whole blood, isolated PBMCs, or DNA extracted from either of those sample types. This clone appeared once. Its antigen has not been determined. It has no much larger one-base neighbor in the sample; base qualities were not kept. CDR3 length: 18 amino acids, cysteine to phenylalanine. CDR3 DNA is the only sequence kept; it has 54 bases, read in frame from the first base. After removal of 0 bases from V and 0 bases from J, the junction retains 8 bases not matched to a gene. The CDR1 and CDR2 encoded by the germline V gene are MRHNA and SNTAGT. Study-level results and caveats: How much clinical and demographic metadata was included differed by source and by participant, and the metadata was provided uncurated.

The immunoSEQ Assay, a bias-controlled multiplex PCR, was used to amplify TCRbeta CDR3 regions from genomic DNA. In the original analysis: Nucleated cell counts per sample were estimated from amplification of reference gene primers within the assay. To quantify the absolute abundance of each unique TCRbeta CDR3 rearrangement, sequence reads were collapsed and filtered. For each sample, productive Simpson clonality was calculated as the square root of Simpson's diversity index over productive rearrangements. What TCRdb holds here is the immuneACCESS table cut down to in-frame rearrangements. Part of the clones is not present; checked against another copy, under half of the missing clones reflect an unresolved V gene, and the others are unexplained. V and J calls and clone size are as listed in that table; D and trimming were resolved from the DNA. For this sample there are about 210,000 clones; about 84% appear just once. The biggest ten clones account for around 13% of the sample.

The rearrangement combines TRBV6-4 with TRBJ1-5; TRBD1 fits 7 bases in the junction. This clonotype originated in a human donor in a cohort sampled during active COVID-19. The source material was peripheral blood. The CDR3: CASSDSDRQWDSNQPQHF. The nucleotides are TGTGCCAGCAGTGACTCGGACAGGCAATGGGATAGCAATCAGCCCCAGCATTTT.